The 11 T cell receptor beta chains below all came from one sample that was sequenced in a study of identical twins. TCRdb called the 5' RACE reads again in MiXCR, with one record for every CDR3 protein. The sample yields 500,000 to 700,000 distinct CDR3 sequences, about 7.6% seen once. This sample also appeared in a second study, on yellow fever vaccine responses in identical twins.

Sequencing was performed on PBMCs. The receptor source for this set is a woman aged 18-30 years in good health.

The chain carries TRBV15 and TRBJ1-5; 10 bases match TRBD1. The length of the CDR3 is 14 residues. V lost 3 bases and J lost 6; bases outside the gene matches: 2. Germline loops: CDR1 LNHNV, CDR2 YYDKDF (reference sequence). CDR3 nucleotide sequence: TGTGCCACCAGCAGGGACAGGGGGGTTCAGCCCCAGCATTTT. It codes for CATSRDRGVQPQHF.

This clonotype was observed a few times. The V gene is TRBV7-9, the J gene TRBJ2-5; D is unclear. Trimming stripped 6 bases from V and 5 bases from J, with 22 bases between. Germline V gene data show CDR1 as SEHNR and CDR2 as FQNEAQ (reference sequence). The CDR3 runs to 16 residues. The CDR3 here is CASSSPTRYYGETQYF. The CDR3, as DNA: TGTGCCAGCAGTTCTCCAACGCGGTACTACGGGGAGACCCAGTACTTC.

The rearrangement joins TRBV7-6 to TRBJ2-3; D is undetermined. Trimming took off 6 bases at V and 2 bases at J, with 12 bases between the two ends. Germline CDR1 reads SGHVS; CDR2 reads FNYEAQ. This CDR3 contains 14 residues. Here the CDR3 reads CASRYNDLTDTQYF. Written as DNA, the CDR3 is TGTGCCAGCAGATATAACGATCTCACAGATACGCAGTATTTT.

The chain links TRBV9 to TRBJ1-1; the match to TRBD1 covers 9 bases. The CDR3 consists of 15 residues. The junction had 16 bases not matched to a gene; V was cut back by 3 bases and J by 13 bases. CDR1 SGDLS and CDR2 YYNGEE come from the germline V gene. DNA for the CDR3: TGTGCCAGCAGCGCCTCGGGACAGGGCGGGATAGGTGATTTCTTT. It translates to CASSASGQGGIGDFF. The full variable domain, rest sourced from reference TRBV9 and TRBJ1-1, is DSGVTQTPKHLITATGQRVTLRCSPRSGDLSVYWYQQSLDQGLQFLIQYYNGEERAKGNILERFSAQQFPDLHSELNLSSLELGDSALYFCASSASGQGGIGDFFGQGTRLTVV.

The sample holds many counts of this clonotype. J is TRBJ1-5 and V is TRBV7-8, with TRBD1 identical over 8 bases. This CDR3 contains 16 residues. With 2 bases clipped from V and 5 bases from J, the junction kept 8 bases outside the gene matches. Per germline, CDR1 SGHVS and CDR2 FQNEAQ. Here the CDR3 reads CASSLPGQGGDQPQHF. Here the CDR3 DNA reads TGTGCCAGCAGCTTACCCGGACAGGGCGGGGATCAGCCCCAGCATTTT.

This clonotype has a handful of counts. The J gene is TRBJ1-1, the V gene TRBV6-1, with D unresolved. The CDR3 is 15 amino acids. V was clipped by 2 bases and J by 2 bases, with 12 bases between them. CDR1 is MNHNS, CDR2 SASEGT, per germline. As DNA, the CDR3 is TGTGCCAGCAGTGAACCCGGACGGGCTAACACTGAAGCTTTCTTT. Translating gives CASSEPGRANTEAFF.

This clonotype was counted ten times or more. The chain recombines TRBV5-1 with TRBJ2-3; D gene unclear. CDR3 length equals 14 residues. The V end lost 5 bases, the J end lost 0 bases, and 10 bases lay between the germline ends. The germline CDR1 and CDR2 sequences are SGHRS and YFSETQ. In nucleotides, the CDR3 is TGCGCCAGCAGGGTAGGGAAGAGCACAGATACGCAGTATTTT. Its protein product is CASRVGKSTDTQYF.

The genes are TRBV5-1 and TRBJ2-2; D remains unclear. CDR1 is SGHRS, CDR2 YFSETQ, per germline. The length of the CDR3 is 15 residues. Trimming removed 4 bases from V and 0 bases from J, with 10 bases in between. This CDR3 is CASSAYGPNTGELFF. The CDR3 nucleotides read TGCGCCAGCAGCGCGTACGGGCCGAACACCGGGGAGCTGTTTTTT.

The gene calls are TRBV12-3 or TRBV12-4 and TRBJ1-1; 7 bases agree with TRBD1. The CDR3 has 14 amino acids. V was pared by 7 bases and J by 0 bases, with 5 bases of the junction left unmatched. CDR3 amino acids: CASTRTGLNTEAFF. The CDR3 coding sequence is TGTGCCAGCACTCGGACAGGATTGAACACTGAAGCTTTCTTT.

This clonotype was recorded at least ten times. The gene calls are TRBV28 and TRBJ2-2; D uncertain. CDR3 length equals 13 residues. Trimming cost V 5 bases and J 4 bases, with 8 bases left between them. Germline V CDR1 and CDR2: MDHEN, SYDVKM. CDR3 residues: CASSPRPTGELFF. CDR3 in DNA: TGTGCCAGCAGTCCCCGCCCCACCGGGGAGCTGTTTTTT.

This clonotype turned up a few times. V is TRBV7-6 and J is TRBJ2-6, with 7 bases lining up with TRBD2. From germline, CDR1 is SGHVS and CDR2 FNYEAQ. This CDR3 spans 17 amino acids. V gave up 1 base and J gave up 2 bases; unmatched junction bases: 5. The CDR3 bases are TGTGCCAGCAGCTTAGTGGTTCGGGAGGCTGGGGCCAACGTCCTGACTTTC. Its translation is CASSLVVREAGANVLTF. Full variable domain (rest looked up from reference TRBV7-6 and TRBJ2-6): GAGVSQSPRYKVTKRGQDVALRCDPISGHVSLYWYRQALGQGPEFLTYFNYEAQQDKSGLPNDRFSAERPEGSISTLTIQRTEQRDSAMYRCASSLVVREAGANVLTFGAGSRLTVL.